The 32 T cell receptor beta chains below come from one sample, sequenced in a study of a mutant IDH1 vaccine in newly diagnosed glioma. The data were produced by immunoSEQ multiplex PCR, yet TCRdb's version contains in-frame clones alone and is incomplete. The top ten hold around 7% of the sample, which has about 96,000 clones, just under 80% seen once. Time point in this sample: baseline, week 1 (first vaccination visit). The treatment was: pre-vaccination baseline after standard-of-care therapy. This specimen consisted of PBMCs, obtained from a glioma patient treated with radiotherapy, temozolomide or both. Receptors originate from a middle-aged man with glioma.

The J gene is TRBJ1-2, the V gene TRBV30; a weak D match, TRBD1 (5 bases). V was shortened by 5 bases and J by 8 bases, with 15 bases between the two germline ends. The CDR3 totals 12 residues. Germline V CDR1 and CDR2: GTSNPN, SVGIG (reference sequence). The DNA of the CDR3 is TGTGCCTGGCGCCCGGGGGGGTACGGCTACACCTTC. Translation: CAWRPGGYGYTF.

The chain employs TRBV19 and TRBJ2-5, with TRBD2 matching 9 bases. Trimming removed 2 bases from V and 5 bases from J; junction bases left unmatched: 9. CDR1 LNHDA and CDR2 SQIVND come from the germline V gene (reference sequence). This CDR3 region has 16 residues. The CDR3 DNA is TGTGCCAGTAGTATATCCGGCGGGAGGGCCGTGGAGACCCAGTACTTC. It is translated as CASSISGGRAVETQYF.

V is TRBV7-2 and J is TRBJ2-1; D assignment may be TRBD1 or TRBD2 (5 bases each). The germline gives CDR1 SGHTA, CDR2 FQGNSA. This CDR3 spans 15 amino acids. V shed 5 bases and J shed 3 bases, with 14 bases lying between them. For the CDR3, the DNA is TGTGCCAGCAGCCCCGGGACGGGTTACTACAATGAGCAGTTCTTC. Translation gives CASSPGTGYYNEQFF.

V and J are TRBV14 and TRBJ2-1, with TRBD1 matching 8 bases. The CDR3 extends over 19 amino acids. Germline V gene lookup returns CDR1 SGHDN and CDR2 FVKESK. The V and J ends lost 3 bases and 4 bases, in that order; junction bases with no gene match: 17. The CDR3: CASSHLRGRDRTPYNEQFF. CDR3 DNA sequence: TGTGCCAGCAGCCACTTAAGGGGCCGGGACAGGACCCCGTACAATGAGCAGTTCTTC.

This rearrangement joins TRBV5-1 to TRBJ2-3; D is ambiguous. V lost 5 bases, J lost 3 bases, and 7 bases lay in between. Looked up from germline, CDR1 is SGHRS and CDR2 is YFSETQ. The CDR3 runs to 12 residues. The CDR3: CASSHGTDTQYF. DNA of the CDR3: TGCGCCAGCAGTCATGGGACAGATACGCAGTATTTT. Full variable domain (rest looked up from reference TRBV5-1 and TRBJ2-3): KAGVTQTPRYLIKTRGQQVTLSCSPISGHRSVSWYQQTPGQGLQFLFEYFSETQRNKGNFPGRFSGRQFSNSRSEMNVSTLELGDSALYLCASSHGTDTQYFGPGTRLTVL.

The sample holds one count of this clone. The chain uses TRBV28 and TRBJ2-7; maybe TRBD1 (6 bases). The V and J ends lost 3 bases and 8 bases respectively, with 17 bases between them. This CDR3 comprises 14 residues. CDR1 and CDR2 from the germline V gene are MDHEN and SYDVKM. The CDR3 DNA is TGTGCCAGCAGTTTCATAGGGGGTGGGAGCAAGCAGTACTTC. Amino acids: CASSFIGGGSKQYF.

The chain is built from TRBV20-1 and TRBJ1-2; tentative D call: TRBD1 (5 bases). In germline, CDR1 is DFQATT, CDR2 SNEGSKA (reference sequence). This CDR3 is 10 amino acids long. V was cut by 6 bases and J by 3 bases, with 5 bases left in between. Here the CDR3 DNA reads TGCAGTGCGGGGGACTATGGCTACACCTTC. This gives the protein CSAGDYGYTF.

The J gene is TRBJ2-5, the V gene TRBV2; maybe TRBD2 (6 bases). The germline gives CDR1 SNHLY, CDR2 FYNNEI. Between the trimmed V and J ends, which lost 5 bases and 4 bases, there was a span of 11 bases. This CDR3 is 13 amino acids long. The DNA of the CDR3 is TGTGCCAGCAGTTACGGGACTCGAGAGACCCAGTACTTC. This gives the protein CASSYGTRETQYF.

V is TRBV4-2 and J is TRBJ2-5; D might be TRBD1 or TRBD2, each matching 5 bases. V was clipped by 4 bases and J by 5 bases, with 17 bases between them. Per the germline V gene, CDR1 is LGHNA and CDR2 is YNFKEQ. The CDR3 has 15 amino acids. For the CDR3, the DNA is TGTGCCAGCAGCCGTCGGGACGACAGAGGGGAGACCCAGTACTTC. As protein: CASSRRDDRGETQYF.

The chain joins TRBV5-8 to TRBJ1-1, with 12 bases lining up with TRBD1. The length of the CDR3 is 17 residues. CDR1 is SGHTS and CDR2 is YDEGEE in the germline V gene. V was pared by 4 bases and J by 3 bases, with 10 bases of the junction left unmatched. This chain's CDR3 is CASSILRDRGLDTEAFF. In nucleotides, the CDR3 is TGTGCCAGCAGCATACTCCGGGACAGGGGGCTCGACACTGAAGCTTTCTTT.

This chain connects TRBV7-6 to TRBJ2-1; D not resolved. V was cut by 7 bases and J by 8 bases, with 21 bases left in between. This CDR3 is 15 amino acids long. Per the germline V gene, CDR1 is SGHVS and CDR2 is FNYEAQ. As DNA, the CDR3 is TGTGCCAGCAAGCCCGCTCCCGCGATGGGTGATGAGCAGTTCTTC. Translated: CASKPAPAMGDEQFF.

The chain carries TRBV7-2 and TRBJ1-1; 9 bases are a match to TRBD1. Trimming removed 6 bases from V and 7 bases from J; junction bases left unmatched: 9. CDR1 is SGHTA, CDR2 FQGNSA, per germline. The CDR3 extends over 14 amino acids. CDR3 region: CASRSPGTGLEAFF. The CDR3 coding sequence is TGTGCCAGCAGATCCCCCGGGACAGGGCTTGAAGCTTTCTTT.

J is TRBJ2-2 and V is TRBV7-9, with D perhaps matching TRBD1 (6 bases). The CDR3 runs to 18 residues. CDR1 and CDR2 from the germline V gene are SEHNR and FQNEAQ (reference sequence). The ends were cut back, 1 base at V and 0 bases at J, with 15 bases in the middle. The CDR3 loop is CASSLGTEINANTGELFF. In DNA, the CDR3 is TGTGCCAGCAGCTTAGGGACAGAGATAAACGCGAACACCGGGGAGCTGTTTTTT.

J is TRBJ2-7 and V is TRBV7-2; TRBD2 matches at 10 bases. The trim removed 5 bases at V and 6 bases at J, leaving 16 bases unmatched. This CDR3 has 17 residues. CDR1 is SGHTA and CDR2 is FQGNSA in the germline V gene. In DNA, the CDR3 is TGTGCCAGCAGCCCCTCCGGAGCGGGAGGGGCCCCCGCCGAGCAGTACTTC. It translates to CASSPSGAGGAPAEQYF.

This sequence joins TRBV4-1 and TRBJ1-1, with D possibly being TRBD1 (6 bases). The CDR3 is made up of 16 amino acids. Germline assignment: CDR1 MGHRA and CDR2 YSYEKL. Deletions cut 0 bases from V and 0 bases from J, with 11 bases between. The CDR3 reads CASSQEGGTLNTEAFF. The CDR3 DNA follows: TGCGCCAGCAGCCAAGAGGGAGGGACACTGAACACTGAAGCTTTCTTT.

The chain carries TRBV27 and TRBJ2-7; maybe TRBD2 (6 bases). Germline V lookup: CDR1 MNHEY, CDR2 SMNVEV (reference sequence). V shed 0 bases and J shed 2 bases, with 11 bases lying between them. The CDR3 is 15 amino acids. DNA for the CDR3: TGTGCCAGCAGTTTATCTTCTAGCGCTCCCTACGAGCAGTACTTC. It specifies CASSLSSSAPYEQYF.

The chain has TRBV5-1 and TRBJ2-3; D is unclear. The germline gives CDR1 SGHRS, CDR2 YFSETQ. Trimming removed 0 bases at V and 5 bases at J, with 4 bases between. The CDR3 runs to 12 residues. As DNA, the CDR3 is TGCGCCAGCAGCTTGGGCCGAGATACGCAGTATTTT. It yields the protein CASSLGRDTQYF.

This chain joins TRBV7-6 and TRBJ1-2, with D perhaps TRBD1 (6 bases). V shed 1 base and J shed 6 bases, with 18 bases lying between them. The CDR3 is 16 amino acids. In germline, CDR1 is SGHVS, CDR2 FNYEAQ. CDR3 DNA: TGTGCCAGCAGCTTAGGGGATGGGGGGCGCGTAAATGGCTACACCTTC. As protein: CASSLGDGGRVNGYTF.

V and J are TRBV6-5 and TRBJ2-5; 9 nucleotides line up with TRBD1. V lost 5 bases to trimming and J lost 0 bases; unmatched junction nucleotides: 1. CDR1 MNHEY and CDR2 SVGAGI come from the germline V gene. The CDR3 extends over 14 amino acids. In DNA, the CDR3 is TGTGCCAGCAGTACAGGGGGCAACCAAGAGACCCAGTACTTC. Its translation: CASSTGGNQETQYF.

The chain is built from TRBV4-2 and TRBJ2-7; D is unresolved. V dropped 0 bases and J dropped 3 bases, with 9 bases sitting between them. From germline, CDR1 is LGHNA and CDR2 YNFKEQ. The CDR3 has 14 residues. CDR3: CASSQDLGDYEQYF. Written as DNA, the CDR3 is TGTGCCAGCAGCCAAGATCTTGGGGACTACGAGCAGTACTTC.

V is TRBV27 and J is TRBJ2-1; 7 bases are a match to TRBD2. From germline, CDR1 is MNHEY and CDR2 SMNVEV (reference sequence). The CDR3 is 15 residues long. The V and J ends lost 7 bases and 6 bases, in that order; junction bases with no gene match: 12. This CDR3 reads CASTSSGRASNEQFF. The CDR3 DNA sequence: TGTGCCAGCACTTCTTCGGGGAGGGCCAGCAATGAGCAGTTCTTC.

CDR3 coding DNA: TGTGCCAGCAGCTTACTTGGGGTGACCGGGGAGCTGTTTTTT. Translation gives CASSLLGVTGELFF. The V gene is TRBV7-3, the J gene TRBJ2-2, with D hard to call. V was pared by 2 bases and J by 5 bases, with 9 bases between. CDR1 is SGHTA and CDR2 is FQGTGA in the germline V gene. This CDR3 spans 14 amino acids.

This sequence joins TRBV28 and TRBJ1-3, with D tentatively TRBD1 (5 bases). Germline V gene lookup returns CDR1 MDHEN and CDR2 SYDVKM. The V and J ends lost 5 bases and 4 bases respectively, with 15 bases between them. There are 15 residues in the CDR3. The CDR3 region has the DNA TGTGCCAGCAGTCAAACCACAGGTGTCGGAAACACCATATATTTT. Its translation is CASSQTTGVGNTIYF. Combining the CDR3 with reference TRBV28 and TRBJ1-3 gives the whole variable domain DVKVTQSSRYLVKRTGEKVFLECVQDMDHENMFWYRQDPGLGLRLIYFSYDVKMKEKGDIPEGYSVSREKKERFSLILESASTNQTSMYLCASSQTTGVGNTIYFGEGSWLTVV.

The chain carries TRBV7-3 and TRBJ2-5; D is uncertain. V was pared by 2 bases and J by 5 bases, with 12 bases between. The CDR3 runs to 14 residues. Germline V gene sequence: CDR1 SGHTA, CDR2 FQGTGA. The CDR3 loop is CASSLGVVGETQYF. The CDR3, as DNA: TGTGCCAGCAGCTTAGGGGTTGTAGGGGAGACCCAGTACTTC.

The J gene is TRBJ2-7, the V gene TRBV5-5; D perhaps matches TRBD1 (6 bases). CDR1 and CDR2 from the germline V gene are SGHKS and YYEKEE (reference sequence). The CDR3 runs to 13 residues. V lost 5 bases, J lost 6 bases, and 15 bases lay in between. DNA for the CDR3: TGTGCCAGCAGTACAAGTACAGGGTTCGAGCAGTACTTC. It encodes CASSTSTGFEQYF. Full variable domain (remainder filled in from reference TRBV5-5 and TRBJ2-7): DAGVTQSPTHLIKTRGQQVTLRCSPISGHKSVSWYQQVLGQGPQFIFQYYEKEERGRGNFPDRFSARQFPNYSSELNVNALLLGDSALYLCASSTSTGFEQYFGPGTRLTVT.

The J gene is TRBJ2-7, the V gene TRBV30; 13 bases match TRBD2. The germline gives CDR1 GTSNPN, CDR2 SVGIG (reference sequence). Unmatched junction bases numbered 7, after V lost 2 bases and J lost 6 bases. The CDR3 is made up of 15 amino acids. CDR3: CAWSKLAGGPSEQYF. The CDR3, as DNA: TGTGCCTGGAGTAAACTAGCGGGAGGGCCGTCCGAGCAGTACTTC.

The chain carries TRBV30 and TRBJ1-6; D gene unclear. The germline V gene encodes CDR1 GTSNPN and CDR2 SVGIG (reference sequence). The CDR3 has 15 residues. Trimming took 2 bases from V and 0 from J, leaving 8 bases between them. CDR3 sequence: CAWSSGFSYNSPLHF. In DNA, the CDR3 is TGTGCCTGGAGTTCGGGATTCTCCTATAATTCACCCCTCCACTTT.

This chain uses TRBV2 with TRBJ1-4, with a tentative D call TRBD1 (5 bases). From germline, CDR1 is SNHLY and CDR2 FYNNEI. Trimming removed 6 bases at V and 5 bases at J, with 16 bases between. CDR3 length equals 15 residues. The CDR3 DNA follows: TGTGCCAGCAGGAACTTCGGGGGTATGAATGAAAAACTGTTTTTT. It encodes CASRNFGGMNEKLFF.

The V call is TRBV7-2, the J call TRBJ1-2; tentatively, D is TRBD1 (5 bases). Germline lookup yields CDR1 SGHTA and CDR2 FQGNSA. The length of the CDR3 is 13 residues. Trimming took off 5 bases at V and 4 bases at J, with 11 bases between the two ends. The CDR3 DNA sequence: TGTGCCAGCAGCGATCCCGACAGCTATGGCTACACCTTC. This sequence encodes CASSDPDSYGYTF.

The chain employs TRBV4-3 and TRBJ1-5, with no clear D. This CDR3 spans 13 amino acids. Trimming stripped 0 bases from V and 4 bases from J, with 4 bases between. Germline assignment: CDR1 LGHNA and CDR2 YSLEER. In DNA form, the CDR3 reads TGCGCCAGCAGCCAAGATTGGAATCAGCCCCAGCATTTT. Encoded protein: CASSQDWNQPQHF.

The CDR3: CASSQETSGRYNEQFF. The CDR3 nucleotides read TGCGCCAGCAGCCAAGAAACTAGCGGGAGGTACAATGAGCAGTTCTTC. V and J are TRBV4-1 and TRBJ2-1; 12 bases are a match to TRBD2. The junction had 1 base not matched to a gene; V was cut back by 0 bases and J by 4 bases. Germline V CDR1 and CDR2: MGHRA, YSYEKL. The length of the CDR3 is 16 residues.

Concerning this clone: One end of the junction does not line up with germline, which may come from a read error. Other DNA sequences within the sample encode an identical CDR3. This chain joins TRBV6-5 and TRBJ1-1, with 7 nucleotides matching TRBD1. The CDR3 is 15 residues long. Germline V gene sequence: CDR1 MNHEY, CDR2 SVGAGI. CDR3 coding DNA: TGTGCCAGCAGAGGGGGCTTGCACATGAACACTGAAGCCTTCTTT. This sequence encodes CASRGGLHMNTEAFF.